This entry lists 14 T cell receptor beta chains sequenced from one sample in a study of T cells in severe cutaneous drug reactions. The patients sequenced had a carbamazepine-induced Stevens-Johnson syndrome or toxic epidermal necrolysis reaction. TCR subtype-specific primers in iRepertoire multiplex PCR prepared libraries for bulk and single-cell sequencing. TCRdb reprocessed the multiplex PCR reads, with one entry per CDR3 protein and no DNA. This sample contains thousands of distinct CDR3 sequences. The specimen sequenced was cells from a skin blister. The receptors derive from a human donor with a severe cutaneous adverse drug reaction.

The V call is TRBV6-5, the J call TRBJ2-7; without DNA, the TCRdb call of TRBD2 cannot be checked. The CDR3 is 14 residues long. Germline-derived CDR1 and CDR2 are MNHEY and SVGAGI. CDR3 protein: CASIGGEGLDEQYF.

This clonotype shows up as medium-sized by frequency. This chain uses TRBV6-2 or TRBV6-3 with TRBJ2-7; lacking DNA, the TRBD2 call made by TCRdb goes unchecked. Germline CDR1 and CDR2: MNHEY and SVGEGT. The CDR3 loop spans 18 amino acids. The CDR3 reads CASSYSMVLAGGLYEQYF.

The gene calls are TRBV29-1 and TRBJ1-4. The CDR3 sequence is 12 residues long. CDR1 and CDR2 (germline): SQVTM, ANQGSEA. CDR3 amino acids: CSVGDGLEKLFF.

The rearrangement uses TRBV5-1 and TRBJ2-7. The CDR3 sequence is 16 residues long. Germline V gene sequence: CDR1 SGHRS, CDR2 YFSETQ. CDR3 region: CASSLEGFTDSYEQYF.

V usage is TRBV7-2 and J usage is TRBJ1-5. There are 14 residues in the CDR3. Germline values: CDR1 SGHTA, CDR2 FQGNSA. The CDR3 region is CASSLVLQDQPQHF.

This chain uses TRBV28 with TRBJ1-1. The CDR3 runs to 13 residues. CDR1 and CDR2 (germline): MDHEN, SYDVKM. Here the CDR3 reads CASSLSGNQVAFF.

The rearrangement joins TRBV20-1 to TRBJ2-7; TCRdb proposes TRBD2, but this gene call is untestable without DNA. This CDR3 spans 14 amino acids. Per the germline V gene, CDR1 is DFQATT and CDR2 is SNEGSKA (reference sequence). This chain's CDR3 is CSARPLGARREQYF.

The chain's CDR3 is CAISVIPGHSEGYNEQFF. The genes are TRBV10-3 and TRBJ2-1; TCRdb reports TRBD1, a call that lacks DNA to check it against. The CDR3 is 18 amino acids. From germline, CDR1 is ENHRY and CDR2 SYGVKD.

The V call is TRBV12-3 or TRBV12-4, the J call TRBJ2-5. The CDR3 is 14 amino acids. CDR3 sequence reads: CASSLRGEAETQYF.

The rearrangement uses TRBV12-3 or TRBV12-4 and TRBJ2-2; TCRdb's D call, TRBD1, is unchecked because there is no DNA. This CDR3 contains 15 residues. The CDR3 is CASSFELAGPGELFF.

The V call is TRBV28, the J call TRBJ1-2. CDR3 size: 13 residues. Germline V gene lookup returns CDR1 MDHEN and CDR2 SYDVKM. CDR3 sequence: CASNLLGAHGYTF.

CDR3 in amino acids: CACSLRTANNSPLHF. The rearrangement joins TRBV4-1 to TRBJ1-6; TCRdb designates TRBD1, a call that cannot be tested without DNA. This CDR3 contains 15 residues. CDR1 and CDR2 (germline): MGHRA, YSYEKL.

The chain recombines TRBV29-1 with TRBJ2-5. Germline values: CDR1 SQVTM, CDR2 ANQGSEA. The CDR3 has 14 residues. CDR3 residues: CSVEVSTNQETQYF.

This clonotype is medium-sized by frequency. The chain couples TRBV6-5 to TRBJ2-3; TCRdb gives TRBD2 as the D gene, but with no DNA this cannot be confirmed. CDR1 and CDR2 from the germline V gene are MNHEY and SVGAGI. This CDR3 region has 15 residues. The CDR3 region is CASSRGAGVLDTQYF.